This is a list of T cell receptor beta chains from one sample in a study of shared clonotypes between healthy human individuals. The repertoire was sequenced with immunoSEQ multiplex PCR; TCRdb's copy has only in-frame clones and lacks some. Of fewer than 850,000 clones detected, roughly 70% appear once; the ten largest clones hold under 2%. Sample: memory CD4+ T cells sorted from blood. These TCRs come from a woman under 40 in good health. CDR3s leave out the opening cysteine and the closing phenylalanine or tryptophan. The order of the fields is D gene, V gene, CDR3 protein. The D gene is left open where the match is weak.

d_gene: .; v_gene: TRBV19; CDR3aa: ASSIGEVAMGEKLF
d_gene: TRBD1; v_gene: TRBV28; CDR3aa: ASSPPLRDRGLRGYT
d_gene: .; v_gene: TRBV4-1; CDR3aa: ASSQVVLETQY
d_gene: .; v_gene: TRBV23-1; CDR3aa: ASRAGTGSGANVLT
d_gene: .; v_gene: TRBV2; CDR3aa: ASTGNTGELF
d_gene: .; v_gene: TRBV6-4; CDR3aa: ASSDSRGGETSYEQY
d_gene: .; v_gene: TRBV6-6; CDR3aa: ASTPETPPGELF
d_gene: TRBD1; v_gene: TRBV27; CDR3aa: ASRGQGADGYT
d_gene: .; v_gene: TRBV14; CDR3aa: ASSQLLNYEQY
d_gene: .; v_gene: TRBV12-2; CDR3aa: ASRQPWGEDVWYEQY
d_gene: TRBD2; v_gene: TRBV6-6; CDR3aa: ASSRLAGVDEQY
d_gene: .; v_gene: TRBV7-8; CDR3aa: ASSGPGHLGGEQF
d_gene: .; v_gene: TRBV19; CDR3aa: ASSTRGTQY
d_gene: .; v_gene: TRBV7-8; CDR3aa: ASSLALAGFNTEAF
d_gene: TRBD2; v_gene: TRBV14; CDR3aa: ASSQDRLAAGVADTQY
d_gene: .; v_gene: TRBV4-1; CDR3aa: ASSPGISAFGYT
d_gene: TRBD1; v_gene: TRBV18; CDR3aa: ASSPDRGHEQF
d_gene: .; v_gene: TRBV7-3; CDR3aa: ASGRLGNTEAF
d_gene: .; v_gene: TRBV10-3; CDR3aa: AISESGGQPQH
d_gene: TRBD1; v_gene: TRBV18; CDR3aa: ASSPQQGHQPQH
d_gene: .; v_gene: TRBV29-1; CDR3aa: SVDRQGNTEAF
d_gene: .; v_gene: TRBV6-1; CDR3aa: ASSENRGGETQY
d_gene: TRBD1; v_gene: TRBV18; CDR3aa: ASSPSGTGPLEQY
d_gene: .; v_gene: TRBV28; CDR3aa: ASSLSAASSYEQY
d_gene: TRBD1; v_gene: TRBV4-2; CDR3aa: ASSHSDRGGLSGANVLT
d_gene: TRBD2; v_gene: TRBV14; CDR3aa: ASSPLAGPTDTQY
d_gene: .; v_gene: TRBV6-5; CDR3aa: ASSYSRGAGRAF
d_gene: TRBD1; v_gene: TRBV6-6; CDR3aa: ASSTGGGAYDGYT
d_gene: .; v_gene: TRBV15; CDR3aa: ATSREGVPEQY
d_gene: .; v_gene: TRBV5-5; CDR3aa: ASSQLREPWEQY
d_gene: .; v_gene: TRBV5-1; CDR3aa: ASSKGGQGETQY
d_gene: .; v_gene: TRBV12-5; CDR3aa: ASAGADETQY
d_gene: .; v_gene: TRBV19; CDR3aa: ASSLQTGPTGYGYT